This T cell receptor (beta chain) was identified during a study of cytomegalovirus exposure and HLA in healthy donors (dated by TCRdb to between 2016 and 2019). For context, the study as a whole: According to a later analysis, one platform produced both the 100 to 150 validation repertoires and the approximately 670 repertoires of the first cohort. The aim of the study was to test whether cataloging public T cell receptors could identify signatures of past pathogen exposure. A separate validation cohort of 90 to 150 different subjects was used in addition to the roughly 700-subject first cohort. To predict cytomegalovirus infection status, the study brought together high-throughput TCR immunosequencing, statistical association of individual TCRs with disease status, and machine learning.

The investigation overall reported the following: In both the original and validation cohorts, the classifier was reported to diagnose cytomegalovirus status with high specificity and sensitivity. According to the authors, the approach could potentially be generalized to other disease states and immunological phenotypes. The validation cohort had no HLA typing available for a later analysis, so co-occurrence within that cohort was assessed over all 130 or so repertoires. Of the cluster scores, 85% to 95% were above 0 in a later analysis, which found that TCRs clustered in the first cohort also tended to co-occur in the 120 validation repertoires. Three of the identified cytomegalovirus-associated TCR beta chains were confirmed in vitro to be specific for cytomegalovirus antigens. A total of 150 or so TCR beta chains were listed by the study as associated with cytomegalovirus. Most TCR sequences were seen in very few donors, while some public TCRs were found in many individuals.

Library preparation employed the immunoSEQ multiplex PCR assay. Per the original workflow: A statistical classification framework was built for diagnosing cytomegalovirus status from the catalog of TCR beta chain sequences. Imported from immuneACCESS, the table was reduced by TCRdb to in-frame sequences with V and J called. These copies leave out some clones; in studies compared against another copy, an unresolved V gene accounts for under half, and the cause of the remainder is not known. D and trimming come from the DNA, and the V and J calls and clone size come from that table. The sample includes approximately 210,000 clones, with roughly 82% observed a single time. The ten largest clones capture roughly 1.5% of the sample. This clone has just one count. Its antigen is still unknown. Within one base of it there is no much larger clone, and no base qualities were kept. The germline V gene (reference sequence) yields MNHEY for CDR1 and SMNVEV for CDR2. V has 0 bases trimmed and J has 5 bases trimmed; junction bases matching no gene number 11. Reading from cysteine to phenylalanine, the CDR3 counts 17 amino acids. The sequence is cut down to CDR3 DNA, 51 bases in frame from base 1.

The donors were included in the validation cohort of some 120 subjects, a group kept apart from the approximately 650-subject first cohort. The TCR sequence derives from a woman aged 18-30 years in good health and CMV-seronegative. The specimen was PBMCs. This chain joins TRBV27 to TRBJ2-7; TRBD1 matches 9 bases in the middle. The DNA sequence is given as TGTGCCAGCAGTTTATCCGGGGGCAGGGACAGGGAGGACGAGCAGTACTTC. The encoded protein is CASSLSGGRDREDEQYF.